This TCR beta chain was identified in a study of response to subunit inactivated influenza vaccine. There are a few counts of this clonotype. V shed 1 base, J shed 3 bases, and the junction held 10 bases outside the gene matches. CDR1 and CDR2 (germline): LGHNA, YSLEER. There are 18 residues in the CDR3. Each CDR3 protein gets one entry after TCRdb re-called the RT-PCR reads with MiXCR. Of more than 500,000 distinct CDR3 sequences detected, about 11% appear once; the ten largest clones hold about 11%. These data also formed part of another study, on T cells expressing NK-cell markers. According to that study: 5'RACE template switching with UMIs produced the TCR beta cDNA. According to the study, TCR beta repertoires originated from sorted CD3+CD56+NKG2C+, CD3+CD56+NKG2C- and CD3+CD56-NKG2C+ T cells. Seven of the eight sequenced donors were classified as HCMV-seropositive, and one was classified as seronegative. There were a few donors in whom these clonotypes also led the CD3+CD56-NKG2C+ fraction. Whether the expanded NKG2C+ T cell clones recognized HCMV remained unclear.

This receptor was obtained from a man in his forties or fifties who received an inactivated influenza vaccine. The source material was PBMCs from blood, sampled on the day of vaccination. The chain is built from TRBV4-3 and TRBJ1-4, with TRBD1 matching 8 bases. CDR3 DNA: TGCGCCAGCAGCCAAGGGTTGACAGGGGAAAGAGCTAATGAAAAACTGTTTTTT. Translated: CASSQGLTGERANEKLFF.